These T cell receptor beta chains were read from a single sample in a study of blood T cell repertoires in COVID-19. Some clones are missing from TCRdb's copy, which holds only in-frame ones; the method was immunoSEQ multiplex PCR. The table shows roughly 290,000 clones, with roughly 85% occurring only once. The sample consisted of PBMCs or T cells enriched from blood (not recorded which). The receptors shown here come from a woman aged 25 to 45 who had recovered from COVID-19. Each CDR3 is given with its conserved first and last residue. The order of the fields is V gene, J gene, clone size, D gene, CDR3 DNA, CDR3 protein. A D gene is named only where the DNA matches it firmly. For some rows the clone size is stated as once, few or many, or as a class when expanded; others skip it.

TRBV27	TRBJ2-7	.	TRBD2	TGTGCCAGCAGTTTAATCAGCGGGAGGGGCGAGCAGTACTTC	CASSLISGRGEQYF
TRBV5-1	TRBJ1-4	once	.	TGCGCCAGCAGCGTCAGCGGCGGGGGTGAAAAACTGTTTTTT	CASSVSGGGEKLFF
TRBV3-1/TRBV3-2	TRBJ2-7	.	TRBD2	TGTGCCAGCAGCCTTACCCGGACTAGCGGGTCCTACGAGCAGTACTTC	CASSLTRTSGSYEQYF
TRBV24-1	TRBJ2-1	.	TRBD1	TGTGCCACCAGTGACCCGGGACAGGGGGTAAATGAGCAGTTCTTC	CATSDPGQGVNEQFF
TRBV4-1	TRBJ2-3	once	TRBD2	TGCGCCAGCAGCCAGCTCGGGACTAGCGGGGTCTACACAGATACGCAGTATTTT	CASSQLGTSGVYTDTQYF
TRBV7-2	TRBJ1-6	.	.	TGTGCCAGCAGCCCAAGGGGAGGTAATTCACCCCTCCACTTT	CASSPRGGNSPLHF
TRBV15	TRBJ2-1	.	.	TGTGCCACCAGCAGAGAACCTGAGCTTAAGCAGTTCTTC	CATSREPELKQFF
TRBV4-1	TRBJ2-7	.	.	TGCGCCAGCAGCCAAGATCAGGGCTCCTACGAGCAGTACTTC	CASSQDQGSYEQYF
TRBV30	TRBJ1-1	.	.	TGTGCCCTGGACAGAGCGAACACTGAAGCTTTCTTT	CALDRANTEAFF
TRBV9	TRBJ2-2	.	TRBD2	TGTGCCAGCAGCGTAGATCCCCTCTTACTAGCGGGGGGCGGTACCGGGGAGCTGTTTTTT	CASSVDPLLLAGGGTGELFF
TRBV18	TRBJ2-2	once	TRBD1	TGTGCCAGCTCACTACAGGGGGACCCCGGGGAGCTGTTTTTT	CASSLQGDPGELFF
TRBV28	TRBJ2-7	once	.	TGTGCCAGCAGTATACCCCGCGCAAATCCAATTACTCCCCTTCCCTACGAGCAGTACTTC	CASSIPRANPITPLPYEQYF
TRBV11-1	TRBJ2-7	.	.	TGTGCCAGCAGCTCGAGCGTCTACGAGCAGTACTTC	CASSSSVYEQYF
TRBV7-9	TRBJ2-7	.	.	TGTGCCAGCAGCGCGGGACAGAAATCCTACGAGCAGTACTTC	CASSAGQKSYEQYF
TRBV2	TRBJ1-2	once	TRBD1	TGTGCCAGCAGGATACAGGGGGCGCTTCTTGGCTACACCTTC	CASRIQGALLGYTF
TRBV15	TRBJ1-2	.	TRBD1	TGTGCCACCAGCGCCCGAACAGGGGGCGTATCGCGTAGGTTAAGGGCAAACTATGGCTACACCTTC	CATSARTGGVSRRLRANYGYTF
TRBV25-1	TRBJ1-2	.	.	TGTGCCAGCAGTGAAGACCCAGGGGTCCGCTATGGCTACACCTTC	CASSEDPGVRYGYTF
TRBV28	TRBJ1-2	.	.	TGTGCCACTAATAGGATAGGACAGAACTATGGCTACACCTTC	CATNRIGQNYGYTF
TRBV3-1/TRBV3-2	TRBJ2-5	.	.	TGTGCCAGCAGCCAAGTCAGGGGGGCCGGGGAGACCCAGTACTTC	CASSQVRGAGETQYF
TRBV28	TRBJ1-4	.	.	TGTGCCAGCGGGGGGGTAGGTGAAAAACTGTTTTTT	CASGGVGEKLFF
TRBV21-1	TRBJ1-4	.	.	TGTGCCAGCAGCAAGCCTATCAATGATGAAAAACTGTTTTTT	CASSKPINDEKLFF
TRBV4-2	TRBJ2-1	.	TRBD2	TGTGCCAGCAGCCAAGACCTTAGCGGGAGGGCCTACAATGAGCAGTTCTTC	CASSQDLSGRAYNEQFF
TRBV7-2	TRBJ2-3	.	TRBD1	TGTGCCAGCAGGACAGGGACCACAGATACGCAGTATTTT	CASRTGTTDTQYF
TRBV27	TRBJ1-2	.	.	TGTGCCAGCAGACGACAGTTAAGGGGCTATGGCTACACCTTC	CASRRQLRGYGYTF